The 5 T cell receptor beta chains given below trace back to one sample, sequenced in a study of cytomegalovirus exposure and HLA in healthy donors. PCR amplification relied on 60 Vbeta primers (plus 13 Jbeta primers). Sequenced by immunoSEQ multiplex PCR; TCRdb stores in-frame clones only, minus some. In the table there are some 130,000 clones, around 78% of which are singletons. Sequenced: PBMCs. The receptor set was obtained from a woman aged 50 to 60 in good health and CMV-seronegative.

J is TRBJ1-2 and V is TRBV25-1, with D unresolved. Trimming cost V 3 bases and J 4 bases, with 15 bases left between them. The germline gives CDR1 MGHDK, CDR2 SYGVNS. The CDR3 is 15 amino acids. The CDR3 nucleotides are TGTGCCAGCAGTGACGTGTTACAGTCTACCTATGGCTACACCTTC. It encodes CASSDVLQSTYGYTF.

The chain combines TRBV28 with TRBJ2-6; no firm D call. This CDR3 has 16 amino acids. CDR1 and CDR2 from the germline V gene are MDHEN and SYDVKM. Trimming left V 0 bases short and J 0 bases short, with 6 bases between. The CDR3 loop reads CASSLWRGSGANVLTF. The CDR3 DNA follows: TGTGCCAGCAGTTTATGGCGCGGCTCTGGGGCCAACGTCCTGACTTTC.

This chain connects TRBV6-5 to TRBJ1-5; TRBD1 matches 10 bases. The CDR3 has 15 residues. Germline V lookup: CDR1 MNHEY, CDR2 SVGAGI. V gave up 4 bases and J gave up 2 bases; unmatched junction bases: 2. The CDR3 here is CASSSGTGGNQPQHF. CDR3 nucleotide sequence: TGTGCCAGCAGTTCCGGGACAGGGGGCAATCAGCCCCAGCATTTT.

This rearrangement joins TRBV7-9 to TRBJ1-2; D remains ambiguous. CDR1 is SEHNR, CDR2 FQNEAQ, per germline (reference sequence). V lost 10 bases to trimming and J lost 7 bases, with 13 bases between them. The CDR3 runs 11 residues. CDR3 nucleotide sequence: TGTGCCATCTGGGAGGGTAGTGGCTACACCTTC. Protein: CAIWEGSGYTF.

This clone was observed once. J is TRBJ1-2 and V is TRBV28; D might be TRBD1 (5 bases). Germline values: CDR1 MDHEN, CDR2 SYDVKM. This CDR3 has 13 residues. V was cut by 2 bases and J by 7 bases, with 11 bases left in between. The CDR3, as DNA: TGTGCCAGCAGTTTAAGTCAGGGCGGTGGCTACACCTTC. Protein product: CASSLSQGGGYTF.